The rows below give T cell receptor beta chains drawn from one sample of a study of blood T cell repertoires in COVID-19. The repertoire was sequenced with immunoSEQ multiplex PCR; TCRdb's copy has only in-frame clones and lacks some. The table shows 400,000 to 450,000 clones, with over 75% occurring only once. The specimen sequenced was PBMCs or T cells enriched from blood (not recorded which). All receptors derive from a man aged 30-40 years who had recovered from COVID-19. Both conserved end residues are part of each CDR3. The D gene is left open where the match is weak. Clone size is given for some rows only: seen once, a few or many times, or a class if the clone is expanded.

clone size	V gene	J gene	CDR3 length	D gene	CDR3 protein	CDR3 DNA
-	TRBV7-9	TRBJ1-2	11	-	CASSLSPSYTF	TGTGCCAGCAGCTTAAGCCCGAGCTACACCTTC
-	TRBV5-1	TRBJ2-1	16	-	CASSISRTNLDNEQFF	TGCGCCAGCAGCATAAGCAGGACTAATTTGGACAATGAGCAGTTCTTC
-	TRBV28	TRBJ2-1	15	-	CASSPHQPSYNEQFF	TGTGCCAGCAGTCCACACCAACCGTCATACAATGAGCAGTTCTTC
-	TRBV3-1/TRBV3-2	TRBJ2-7	17	-	CASSPSRQTGTSYEQYF	TGTGCCAGCAGCCCCAGCCGCCAGACAGGAACTTCCTACGAGCAGTACTTC
-	TRBV14	TRBJ2-7	14	TRBD2	CASARTSGFVEQYF	TGTGCCAGCGCTAGGACTAGCGGGTTTGTAGAGCAGTACTTC
-	TRBV24-1	TRBJ2-1	12	-	CATSDPSRVEFF	TGTGCCACCAGTGACCCGTCGCGGGTTGAGTTCTTC
-	TRBV6-5	TRBJ1-2	14	-	CASSYGQSLYGYTF	TGTGCCAGCAGTTACGGACAGAGCCTCTATGGCTACACCTTC
-	TRBV7-9	TRBJ2-1	15	TRBD2	CASSLGGGEIYEQFF	TGTGCCAGCAGCTTGGGCGGGGGGGAAATCTATGAGCAGTTCTTC
-	TRBV5-6	TRBJ2-7	11	-	CASSFVDEQYF	TGTGCCAGCAGCTTTGTCGACGAGCAGTACTTC
-	TRBV30	TRBJ2-7	12	-	CAWSRGSYEQYF	TGTGCCTGGAGTAGGGGGAGCTACGAGCAGTACTTC
-	TRBV5-1	TRBJ2-1	16	-	CASSLAGGRKGDEQFF	TGCGCCAGCAGCTTGGCCGGAGGGAGGAAGGGCGATGAGCAGTTCTTC
-	TRBV10-3	TRBJ1-2	13	-	CAISESGLAGYTF	TGTGCCATCAGTGAGTCGGGGCTGGCGGGCTACACCTTC
-	TRBV19	TRBJ2-1	13	-	CAGSSYPYNEQFF	TGTGCCGGTAGTTCCTACCCCTACAATGAGCAGTTCTTC
-	TRBV25-1	TRBJ1-1	15	-	CASSLTRAWGTEAFF	TGTGCCAGCAGCCTTACCAGGGCTTGGGGCACTGAAGCTTTCTTT
few	TRBV5-1	TRBJ1-2	17	-	CASSPGTSTSPHYGYTF	TGCGCCAGCAGCCCCGGGACTTCCACTAGCCCCCACTATGGCTACACCTTC
-	TRBV7-9	TRBJ1-1	14	-	CASRPSPENTEAFF	TGTGCCAGCAGACCCTCACCAGAGAACACTGAAGCTTTCTTT
-	TRBV12-3/TRBV12-4	TRBJ1-1	13	-	CASSSRVNTEAFF	TGTGCCAGCAGTTCGAGGGTGAACACTGAAGCTTTCTTT
-	TRBV4-1	TRBJ1-5	16	-	CASSQEGGAYNQPQHF	TGCGCCAGCAGCCAAGAAGGGGGGGCCTACAATCAGCCCCAGCATTTT
few	TRBV5-1	TRBJ2-7	17	-	CASSLGTIGGFSYEQYF	TGCGCCAGCAGCTTGGGTACGATAGGGGGATTCTCCTACGAGCAGTACTTC
-	TRBV6-5	TRBJ2-2	15	TRBD1	CASTRTGGKDGELFF	TGTGCCAGCACCAGGACAGGGGGCAAGGACGGGGAGCTGTTTTTT
-	TRBV27	TRBJ1-5	18	TRBD1	CASSPLWTGVGSNQPQHF	TGTGCCAGCAGTCCGCTTTGGACAGGGGTGGGAAGCAATCAGCCCCAGCATTTT
few	TRBV5-6	TRBJ2-7	16	TRBD1	CASRVGLRDRAYEQYF	TGTGCCAGCAGAGTGGGGCTCCGGGACAGGGCCTACGAGCAGTACTTC
-	TRBV7-3	TRBJ2-3	15	-	CASSSTGGGTDTQYF	TGTGCCAGCAGCTCTACAGGTGGAGGCACAGATACGCAGTATTTT
few	TRBV7-9	TRBJ2-1	14	-	CASSFRTVYNEQFF	TGTGCCAGCAGCTTCCGGACAGTCTACAATGAGCAGTTCTTC
-	TRBV12-3/TRBV12-4	TRBJ1-2	13	-	CASSFMEGYGYTF	TGTGCCAGCAGTTTTATGGAGGGCTATGGCTACACCTTC
-	TRBV12-3/TRBV12-4	TRBJ2-1	13	-	CASTTGRGNEQFF	TGTGCCAGCACCACCGGCAGGGGCAATGAGCAGTTCTTC
-	TRBV6-5	TRBJ2-7	15	TRBD2	CASSRTSGPSYEQYF	TGTGCCAGCAGTCGGACTAGCGGTCCTTCCTACGAGCAGTACTTC
-	TRBV12-3/TRBV12-4	TRBJ1-2	12	-	CASSTQGLGYTF	TGTGCCAGCAGTACGCAGGGGCTTGGCTACACCTTC
few	TRBV28	TRBJ2-7	16	-	CASSPVWGRSSYEQYF	TGTGCCAGCAGTCCTGTTTGGGGCAGGAGCTCCTACGAGCAGTACTTC
few	TRBV19	TRBJ2-3	14	TRBD2	CASSMTSFSDTQYF	TGTGCCAGTAGTATGACTAGCTTCTCCGATACGCAGTATTTT
-	TRBV11-2	TRBJ1-3	13	-	CASSVTGMDTIYF	TGTGCCAGCAGCGTAACAGGCATGGACACCATATATTTT
-	TRBV10-3	TRBJ1-1	12	-	CAIRTDNTEAFF	TGTGCCATTCGGACAGATAACACTGAAGCTTTCTTT
-	TRBV2	TRBJ2-7	14	-	CASSDMTSGDEQYF	TGTGCCAGCAGTGATATGACTAGTGGCGACGAGCAGTACTTC
-	TRBV25-1	TRBJ1-6	16	-	CASSEFFREDNSPLHF	TGTGCCAGCAGTGAATTCTTCAGGGAGGACAACTCACCCCTCCACTTT
-	TRBV7-9	TRBJ1-2	14	TRBD1	CASSLTGGIDGYTF	TGTGCCAGCAGCTTAACAGGGGGCATTGATGGCTACACCTTC
-	TRBV19	TRBJ2-1	18	TRBD2	CASKKGGRAFSSYNEQFF	TGTGCCAGTAAGAAAGGCGGGAGGGCCTTCAGCTCCTACAATGAGCAGTTCTTC
-	TRBV15	TRBJ2-7	13	-	CATSRAGVYEQYF	TGTGCCACCAGCAGAGCGGGGGTGTACGAGCAGTACTTC
-	TRBV6-5	TRBJ2-7	15	TRBD1	CASSYPGQASYEQYF	TGTGCCAGCAGTTACCCAGGACAGGCGTCCTACGAGCAGTACTTC
-	TRBV19	TRBJ1-5	15	-	CASSPDRSYNQPQHF	TGTGCCAGTAGTCCCGACAGGTCTTACAATCAGCCCCAGCATTTT
-	TRBV4-2	TRBJ2-1	16	-	CASSQGSGSSYNEQFF	TGTGCCAGCAGCCAAGGTAGCGGAAGCTCCTACAATGAGCAGTTCTTC
-	TRBV30	TRBJ1-3	14	-	CAWRRTASGNTIYF	TGTGCCTGGAGGAGGACAGCCTCTGGAAACACCATATATTTT
-	TRBV7-2	TRBJ2-3	13	-	CASSSPPSDTQYF	TGTGCCAGCAGTTCTCCTCCCTCGGATACGCAGTATTTT
-	TRBV5-1	TRBJ2-7	15	TRBD2	CASSLEGTSGYEQYF	TGCGCCAGCAGCTTGGAAGGGACTAGCGGATACGAGCAGTACTTC
once	TRBV11-2	TRBJ2-7	14	-	CASSLVVGDYEQYF	TGTGCCAGCAGCTTAGTCGTAGGGGACTACGAGCAGTACTTC
-	TRBV7-8	TRBJ2-7	12	TRBD1	CASSITGVEQYF	TGTGCCAGCAGCATAACAGGGGTCGAGCAGTACTTC
-	TRBV19	TRBJ1-6	14	TRBD1	CASSLTGGYSPLHF	TGTGCCAGTAGTCTAACAGGGGGCTATTCACCCCTCCACTTT
once	TRBV19	TRBJ2-2	15	-	CASSIRGENTGELFF	TGTGCCAGTAGTATCAGGGGAGAGAACACCGGGGAGCTGTTTTTT
many	TRBV3-1/TRBV3-2	TRBJ1-6	15	-	CASSPTRGEASPLHF	TGTGCCAGCAGCCCCACCCGGGGGGAAGCTTCACCCCTCCACTTT
-	TRBV6-6	TRBJ2-1	13	TRBD2	CASTEGLYNEQFF	TGTGCCAGCACAGAGGGACTATACAATGAGCAGTTCTTC
-	TRBV5-5	TRBJ2-3	12	-	CASSSPTDTQYF	TGTGCCAGCAGCTCCCCGACAGATACGCAGTATTTT
-	TRBV7-2	TRBJ2-2	14	TRBD2	CASSSLAATGELFF	TGTGCCAGCAGCTCACTAGCGGCCACCGGGGAGCTGTTTTTT
-	TRBV14	TRBJ2-3	16	TRBD2	CASSQLAGVSTDTQYF	TGTGCCAGCAGCCAGCTAGCGGGAGTTTCCACAGATACGCAGTATTTT
-	TRBV7-3	TRBJ2-2	14	-	CASSLQGGPGELFF	TGTGCCAGCAGCTTACAGGGGGGCCCCGGGGAGCTGTTTTTT
once	TRBV28	TRBJ2-7	15	TRBD2	CASSLETAGTYEQYF	TGTGCCAGCAGTTTGGAGACAGCGGGAACATACGAGCAGTACTTC
-	TRBV2	TRBJ1-4	17	-	CASSAMDTGQSNEKLFF	TGTGCCAGCAGTGCGATGGACACAGGACAGTCTAATGAAAAACTGTTTTTT